This T cell receptor beta chain was sequenced in a study of blood T cells in healthy people across ages. Using a J-beta primer mix together with a sample-barcoded 5' primer, a second PCR was run for roughly 7 to 12 cycles. One entry per CDR3 protein results from TCRdb running MiXCR on the 5' RACE reads. The sample has hundreds of thousands of distinct CDR3 sequences, around two fifths seen once. The receptor was derived from a man between 60 and 70 years old in good health. Input material: blood.

This CDR3 is CAWRQGTDTQYF. CDR3 DNA: TGTGCCTGGAGACAGGGGACAGATACGCAGTATTTT. This chain uses TRBV30 with TRBJ2-3, with 7 bases lining up with TRBD1. V lost 3 bases and J lost 3; bases outside the gene matches: 0. The length of the CDR3 is 12 residues. Germline-derived CDR1 and CDR2 are GTSNPN and SVGIG (reference sequence).